This T cell receptor (beta chain) originates from a study of CD8+CD57+ T cells in acquired aplastic anemia. An expansion of CD8+CD57+ cells by flow cytometry had been shown in patients chosen for sequencing. This clonotype was observed a handful of times. Its antigen is still unknown. Study observations and caveats: Patients and healthy controls showed no significant CD8+ Simpson's diversity difference.

Genomic DNA acted as the template from which TCR beta VDJ combination and CDR3 sequence profiling were carried out. Each CDR3 protein gets one entry after TCRdb re-called the reads with MiXCR. The repertoire holds fewer than 85,000 distinct CDR3 sequences, with just over 70% as singletons. V lost 8 bases to trimming and J lost 5 bases; unmatched junction nucleotides: 8. The CDR3 consists of 14 residues. Germline V lookup: CDR1 MNHEY, CDR2 SMNVEV (reference sequence). The clonotype comes from a human donor with aplastic anemia. The genes are TRBV27 and TRBJ2-5, with 10 bases fitting TRBD2. The sample was sorted CD4+, CD8+, or CD8+CD57+ T cells (not recorded which) from PBMCs. The CDR3 region has the DNA TGTGCCAGCCGTAGGACTAGCGGCTGGGAGACCCAGTACTTC. Translation gives CASRRTSGWETQYF.